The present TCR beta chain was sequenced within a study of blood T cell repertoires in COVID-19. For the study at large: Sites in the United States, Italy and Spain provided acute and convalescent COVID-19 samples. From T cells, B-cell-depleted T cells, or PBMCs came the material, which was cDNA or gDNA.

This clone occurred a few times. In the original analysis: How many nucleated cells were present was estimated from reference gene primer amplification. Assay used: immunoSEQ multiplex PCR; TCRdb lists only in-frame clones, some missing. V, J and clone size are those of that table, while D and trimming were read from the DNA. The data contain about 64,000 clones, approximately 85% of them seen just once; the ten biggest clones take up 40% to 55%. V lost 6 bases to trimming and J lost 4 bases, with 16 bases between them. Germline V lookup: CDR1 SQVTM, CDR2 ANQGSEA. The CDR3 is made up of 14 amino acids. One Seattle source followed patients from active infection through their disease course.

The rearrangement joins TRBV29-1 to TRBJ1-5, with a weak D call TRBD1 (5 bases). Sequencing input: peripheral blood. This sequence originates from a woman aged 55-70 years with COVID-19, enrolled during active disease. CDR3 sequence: CSVTLGAQNQPQHF. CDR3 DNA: TGCAGCGTAACCTTAGGGGCACAGAATCAGCCCCAGCATTTT. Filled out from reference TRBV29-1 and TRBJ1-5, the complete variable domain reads SAVISQKPSRDICQRGTSLTIQCQVDSQVTMMFWYRQQPGQSLTLIATANQGSEATYESGFVIDKFPISRPNLTFSTLTVSNMSPEDSSIYLCSVTLGAQNQPQHFGDGTRLSIL.